This T cell receptor beta chain derives from a study of regulatory T cells in long-lasting Graves disease. Overall study: Less than 3 months of antithyroid drugs had been taken by newly diagnosed Graves' patients.

Time point indicated: newly diagnosed GD, antithyroid drugs for less than 3 months. PBMC RNA served as the TCR library source. Study-level results: Persistent Graves' patients showed less TCR diversity than newly diagnosed patients showed. TRBV28, TRBJ1-2 and TRBJ2-5 emerged as the favored segments in persistent disease.

Concerning this clonotype: Its antigen is currently unknown.

The CDR3 spans 15 residues. Per the germline V gene, CDR1 is LGHDT and CDR2 is YNNKEL (reference sequence). Libraries of TCR beta came from iRepertoire HTBI primers plus Arm-PCR of CDR3 regions. TCRdb recomputed calls from the multiplex PCR reads with MiXCR, one row per CDR3 protein. The sample holds 680,000 or so distinct CDR3 sequences; approximately 15% are singletons and the top ten take about 17%. These records were also assigned to another study, of T cells in Graves' hyperthyroidism and ophthalmopathy. From that second work: The HTBI primer set drove a first-round RT-PCR of the TCR CDR3.

The chain is built from TRBV3-1 and TRBJ2-3, with a tentative D call TRBD2 (5 bases). The DNA end lines up better with TRBJ2-5; the J call may be wrong. The source of this sequence is a woman in her twenties or thirties with Graves disease. This specimen consisted of peripheral blood mononuclear cells (PBMCs), obtained at new diagnosis, from a patient treated with antithyroid drugs. Written as DNA, the CDR3 is TGTGCCAGCAGCCAACCCGGGAAGATAGTAGAGACCCAGTACTTC. Protein product: CASSQPGKIVETQYF.